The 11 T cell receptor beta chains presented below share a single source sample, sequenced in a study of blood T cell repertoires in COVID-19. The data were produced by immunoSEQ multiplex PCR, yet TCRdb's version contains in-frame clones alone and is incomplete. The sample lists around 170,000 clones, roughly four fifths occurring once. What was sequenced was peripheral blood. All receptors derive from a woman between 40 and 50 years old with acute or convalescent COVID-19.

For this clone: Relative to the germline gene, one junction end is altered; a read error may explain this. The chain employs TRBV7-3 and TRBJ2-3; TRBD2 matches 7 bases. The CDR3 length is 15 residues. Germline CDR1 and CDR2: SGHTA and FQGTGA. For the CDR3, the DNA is TGTGCCAGCAGCCTAACCCCCGGGGGGAGCGATACGCAGTATTTT. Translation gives CASSLTPGGSDTQYF.

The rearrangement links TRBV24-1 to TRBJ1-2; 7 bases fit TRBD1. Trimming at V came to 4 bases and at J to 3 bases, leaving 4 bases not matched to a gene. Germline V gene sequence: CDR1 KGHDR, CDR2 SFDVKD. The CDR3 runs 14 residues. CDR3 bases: TGTGCCACCAGTGACCTCGGGACAGACTATGGCTACACCTTC. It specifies CATSDLGTDYGYTF.

This CDR3 is CASSLGQVNSPLHF. The CDR3 region has the DNA TGTGCCAGCAGCCTGGGACAGGTGAATTCACCCCTCCACTTT. V gene TRBV28 combines with J gene TRBJ1-6; TRBD1 aligns across 8 bases. The CDR3 spans 14 residues. In germline, CDR1 is MDHEN, CDR2 SYDVKM. V trimming: 6 bases; J trimming: 7 bases; junction bases outside the gene matches: 5.

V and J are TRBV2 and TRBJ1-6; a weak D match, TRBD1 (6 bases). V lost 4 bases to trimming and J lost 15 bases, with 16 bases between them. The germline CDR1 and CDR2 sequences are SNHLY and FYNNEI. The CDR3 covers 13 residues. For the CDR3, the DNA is TGTGCCAGCAGTGTTCGGTGGACAGAGGACCTCCACTTT. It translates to CASSVRWTEDLHF.

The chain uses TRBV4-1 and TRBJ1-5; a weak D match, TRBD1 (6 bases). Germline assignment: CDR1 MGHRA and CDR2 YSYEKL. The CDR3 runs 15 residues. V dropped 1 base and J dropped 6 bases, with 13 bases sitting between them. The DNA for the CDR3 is TGCGCCAGCAGCCAAGGTGCGACAGGAGGTCAGCCCCAGCATTTT. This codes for CASSQGATGGQPQHF.

The CDR3 DNA follows: TGTGCCAGCAGTTACTCTAGGCAGGGTACTAACTATGGCTACACCTTC. This translates into CASSYSRQGTNYGYTF. The J gene is TRBJ1-2, the V gene TRBV6-5; possibly TRBD1 for D (5 bases). The CDR3 loop spans 16 amino acids. V lost 0 bases and J 0 bases, leaving 11 bases between the germline ends. Germline CDR1 is MNHEY and CDR2 is SVGAGI.

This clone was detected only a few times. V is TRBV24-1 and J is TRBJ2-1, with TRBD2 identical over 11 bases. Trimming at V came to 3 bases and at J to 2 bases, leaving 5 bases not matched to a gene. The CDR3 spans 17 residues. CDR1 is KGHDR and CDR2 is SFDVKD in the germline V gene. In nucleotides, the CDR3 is TGTGCCACCAGTGATAAAAGACTAGCGGGAACCTACAATGAGCAGTTCTTC. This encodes CATSDKRLAGTYNEQFF.

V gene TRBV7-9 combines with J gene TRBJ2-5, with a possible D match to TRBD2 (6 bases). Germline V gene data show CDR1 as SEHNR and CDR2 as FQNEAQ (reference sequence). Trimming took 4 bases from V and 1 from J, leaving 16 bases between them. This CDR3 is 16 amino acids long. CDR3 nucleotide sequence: TGTGCCAGCAGCTCGGCCTCCGCGGGGTCCCAAGAGACCCAGTACTTC. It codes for CASSSASAGSQETQYF.

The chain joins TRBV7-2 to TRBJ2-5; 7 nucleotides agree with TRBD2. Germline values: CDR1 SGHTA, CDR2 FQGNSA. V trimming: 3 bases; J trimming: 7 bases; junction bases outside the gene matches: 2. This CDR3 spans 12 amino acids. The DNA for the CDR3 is TGTGCCAGCAGCTTGTTAGCGGGGACCCAGTACTTC. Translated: CASSLLAGTQYF.

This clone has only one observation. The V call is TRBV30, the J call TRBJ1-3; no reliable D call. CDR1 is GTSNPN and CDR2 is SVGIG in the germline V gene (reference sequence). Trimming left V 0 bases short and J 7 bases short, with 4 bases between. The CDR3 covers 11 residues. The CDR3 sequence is CAWSVHNTIYF. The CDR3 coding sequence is TGTGCCTGGAGTGTACACAACACCATATATTTT.

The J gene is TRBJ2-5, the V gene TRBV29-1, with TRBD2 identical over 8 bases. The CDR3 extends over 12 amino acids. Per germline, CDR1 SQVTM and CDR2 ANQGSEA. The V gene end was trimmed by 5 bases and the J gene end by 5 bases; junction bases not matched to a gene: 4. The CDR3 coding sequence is TGCAGCGTTCGAACGGGGGGGGAGACCCAGTACTTC. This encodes CSVRTGGETQYF.